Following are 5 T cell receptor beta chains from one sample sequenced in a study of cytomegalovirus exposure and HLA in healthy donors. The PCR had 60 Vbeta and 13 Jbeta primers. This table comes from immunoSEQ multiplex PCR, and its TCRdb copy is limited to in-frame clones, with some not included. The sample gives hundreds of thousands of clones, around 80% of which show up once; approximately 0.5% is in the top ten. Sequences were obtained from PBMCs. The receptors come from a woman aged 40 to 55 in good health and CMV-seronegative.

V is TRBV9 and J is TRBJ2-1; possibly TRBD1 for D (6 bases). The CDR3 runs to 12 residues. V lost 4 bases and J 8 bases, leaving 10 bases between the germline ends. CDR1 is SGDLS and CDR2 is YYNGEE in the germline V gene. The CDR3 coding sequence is TGTGCCAGCAGCACCGGACAGTATGAGCAGTTCTTC. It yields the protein CASSTGQYEQFF. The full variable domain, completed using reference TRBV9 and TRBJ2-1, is DSGVTQTPKHLITATGQRVTLRCSPRSGDLSVYWYQQSLDQGLQFLIQYYNGEERAKGNILERFSAQQFPDLHSELNLSSLELGDSALYFCASSTGQYEQFFGPGTRLTVL.

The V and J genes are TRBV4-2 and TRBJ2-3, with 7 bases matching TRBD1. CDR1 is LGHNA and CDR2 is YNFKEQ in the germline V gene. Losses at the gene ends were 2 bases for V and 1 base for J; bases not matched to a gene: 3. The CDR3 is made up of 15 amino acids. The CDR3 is CASSQTGTGTDTQYF. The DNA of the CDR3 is TGTGCCAGCAGCCAAACCGGGACAGGCACAGATACGCAGTATTTT.

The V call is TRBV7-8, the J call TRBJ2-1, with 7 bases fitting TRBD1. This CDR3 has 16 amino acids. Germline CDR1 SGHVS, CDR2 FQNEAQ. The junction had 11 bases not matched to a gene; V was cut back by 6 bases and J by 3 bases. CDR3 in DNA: TGTGCCAGCAGTTCCCCGGGACAGAACCGCTACAATGAGCAGTTCTTC. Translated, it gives CASSSPGQNRYNEQFF.

The CDR3 DNA reads TGTGCCAGCAGCACCATCACAGGGTTTGATGAGCAGTTCTTC. It yields the protein CASSTITGFDEQFF. The chain couples TRBV7-9 to TRBJ2-1; possibly TRBD1 for D (6 bases). The CDR3 consists of 14 residues. CDR1 and CDR2 (germline): SEHNR, FQNEAQ (reference sequence). V shed 5 bases and J shed 8 bases, with 16 bases lying between them.

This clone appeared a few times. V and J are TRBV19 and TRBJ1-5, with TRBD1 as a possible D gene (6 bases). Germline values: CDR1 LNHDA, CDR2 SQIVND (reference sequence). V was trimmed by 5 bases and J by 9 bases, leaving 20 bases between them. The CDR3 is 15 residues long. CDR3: CASSPSGTTKRPQHF. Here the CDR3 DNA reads TGTGCCAGTAGTCCATCAGGGACAACTAAACGGCCCCAGCATTTT.